These T cell receptor beta chains were read from a single sample in a study of cytomegalovirus exposure and HLA in healthy donors. Measured with immunoSEQ multiplex PCR; TCRdb has only the in-frame clones, and not every one. The profile covers approximately 110,000 clones, with around 73% appearing a single time and 8% to 8.5% taken by the ten largest. Specimen: PBMCs. All receptors derive from a woman between 35 and 50 years old in good health and CMV-seropositive. Each CDR3 is given with its conserved first and last residue. The order of the fields is clone size, D gene, V gene, J gene, CDR3 protein, CDR3 DNA. The D gene is left open where the match is weak. Size tells how often a clone was seen (once, few, many) or the class of an expanded clone, and some rows leave it out.

>NA|TRBD2|TRBV19|TRBJ2-5
CASSIWTGGPETQYF
TGTGCCAGTAGTATCTGGACGGGGGGGCCGGAGACCCAGTACTTC
>NA|NA|TRBV2|TRBJ1-4
CASSRGLGEKLFF
TGTGCCAGCAGTAGGGGCCTTGGAGAAAAACTGTTTTTT
>once|NA|TRBV6-5|TRBJ2-7
CASSRPTVGTYEQYF
TGTGCCAGCAGCCGACCCACAGTCGGAACCTACGAGCAGTACTTC
>NA|TRBD1|TRBV5-8|TRBJ1-4
CASSTGSGTGNEKLFF
TGTGCCAGCAGCACCGGATCCGGGACAGGGAATGAAAAACTGTTTTTT
>NA|NA|TRBV6-1|TRBJ1-1
CASTPPMGGAAEAFF
TGTGCCAGCACCCCGCCAATGGGAGGGGCGGCTGAAGCTTTCTTT
>NA|TRBD1|TRBV29-1|TRBJ1-2
CSVQGGPYGYTF
TGCAGCGTACAGGGGGGTCCCTATGGCTACACCTTC
>NA|TRBD2|TRBV9|TRBJ2-3
CASSGTFQRAGGSTDTQYF
TGTGCCAGCAGCGGAACCTTTCAACGAGCGGGGGGGAGCACAGATACGCAGTATTTT
>once|NA|TRBV7-2|TRBJ1-2
CASSLDRTILYGYTF
TGTGCCAGCAGCTTAGACAGGACAATCCTCTATGGCTACACCTTC
>few|NA|TRBV2|TRBJ1-1
CATTTGGKGKVTEAFF
TGTGCCACAACTACCGGAGGAAAGGGTAAGGTAACTGAAGCTTTCTTT
>NA|NA|TRBV7-2|TRBJ1-1
CASSLLGAGGTEAFF
TGTGCCAGCAGCTTATTAGGGGCGGGGGGCACTGAAGCTTTCTTT
>NA|NA|TRBV4-1|TRBJ2-3
CASSRGGRAASTDTQYF
TGCGCCAGCAGCCGCGGAGGGCGGGCTGCGAGCACAGATACGCAGTATTTT
>NA|TRBD1|TRBV29-1|TRBJ2-2
CSVARTGGYTGELFF
TGCAGCGTTGCTAGGACAGGGGGGTACACCGGGGAGCTGTTTTTT
>NA|NA|TRBV18|TRBJ1-1
CASSQAGERDTEAFF
TGTGCCAGCTCACAAGCGGGGGAGAGGGACACTGAAGCTTTCTTT
>NA|TRBD1|TRBV2|TRBJ1-1
CASSEGDRGLGTEAFF
TGTGCCAGCAGTGAAGGGGACAGAGGACTGGGCACTGAAGCTTTCTTT
>NA|TRBD1|TRBV2|TRBJ1-5
CASRDRGAPQHF
TGTGCCAGCAGGGACAGGGGGGCTCCCCAGCATTTT
>NA|NA|TRBV11-1|TRBJ1-1
CASSYPRGNTEAFF
TGTGCCAGCAGTTACCCCAGGGGGAACACTGAAGCTTTCTTT
>NA|NA|TRBV7-6|TRBJ2-7
CASSLARDLGEQYF
TGTGCCAGCAGCTTAGCGAGGGACTTGGGCGAGCAGTACTTC
>NA|TRBD1|TRBV27|TRBJ2-7
CASSSLPTGLVEQYF
TGTGCCAGCAGTTCCCTACCGACAGGGTTGGTCGAGCAGTACTTC
>few|NA|TRBV7-8|TRBJ1-4
CASSLQGMGGEKLFF
TGTGCCAGCAGCTTACAGGGAATGGGTGGTGAAAAACTGTTTTTT
>NA|NA|TRBV6-1|TRBJ1-1
CASSVEGVGTEAFF
TGTGCCAGCAGTGTAGAAGGGGTCGGGACTGAAGCTTTCTTT
>few|NA|TRBV27|TRBJ1-5
CASRGGGRQPQHF
TGTGCCAGCAGAGGGGGAGGGAGACAGCCCCAGCATTTT
>NA|TRBD1|TRBV7-2|TRBJ2-7
CASSSGTAEQYF
TGTGCCAGCAGCTCGGGGACAGCCGAGCAGTACTTC
>NA|NA|TRBV2|TRBJ1-4
CASSRVGNGKLFF
TGTGCCAGCAGCAGGGTTGGAAATGGAAAACTGTTTTTT
>NA|NA|TRBV2|TRBJ1-5
CASTEGNQPQHF
TGTGCCAGCACCGAGGGAAATCAGCCCCAGCATTTT
>once|TRBD1|TRBV4-1|TRBJ1-4
CASSQGQGNEKLFF
TGCGCCAGCAGCCAAGGACAGGGGAATGAAAAACTGTTTTTT
>NA|TRBD1|TRBV2|TRBJ1-6
CASRFDRGGSPLHF
TGTGCCAGCAGGTTCGACAGGGGAGGATCACCCCTCCACTTT
>NA|TRBD1|TRBV6-5|TRBJ1-6
CASSYRGQGNSPLHF
TGTGCCAGCAGTTACCGTGGACAGGGGAATTCACCCCTCCACTTT
>NA|NA|TRBV7-8|TRBJ1-4
CASSLVGSSYGNEKLFF
TGTGCCAGCAGCTTAGTTGGTTCGTCTTATGGCAATGAAAAACTGTTTTTT
>NA|NA|TRBV12-5|TRBJ2-1
CASGLAQGLKEFF
TGTGCTAGTGGTTTGGCCCAGGGTCTGAAGGAGTTCTTC
>once|NA|TRBV9|TRBJ1-5
CASSVGPRRDQPQHF
TGTGCCAGCAGCGTAGGTCCAAGGAGAGACCAGCCCCAGCATTTT
>NA|NA|TRBV19|TRBJ2-7
CASSIKRQHYYEQYF
TGTGCCAGTAGTATAAAGCGACAGCACTACTACGAGCAGTACTTC
>NA|TRBD2|TRBV6-5|TRBJ2-3
CASRQLADDADTQYF
TGTGCCAGCAGGCAACTAGCGGATGATGCAGATACGCAGTATTTT
>NA|NA|TRBV11-2|TRBJ1-1
CASSLGFPTGTNTEAFF
TGTGCCAGCAGCTTAGGTTTTCCCACAGGGACGAACACTGAAGCTTTCTTT
>NA|TRBD1|TRBV5-1|TRBJ2-7
CASSLLAGGSYEQYF
TGCGCCAGCAGCTTGCTGGCAGGGGGCTCCTACGAGCAGTACTTC
>NA|NA|TRBV18|TRBJ1-2
CASSPRREANYGYTF
TGTGCCAGCTCACCCCGCCGGGAGGCTAACTATGGCTACACCTTC
>NA|NA|TRBV29-1|TRBJ1-1
CSVEKGGENTEAFF
TGCAGCGTTGAAAAGGGAGGGGAGAACACTGAAGCTTTCTTT
>NA|NA|TRBV5-1|TRBJ2-1
CASSLAFMNEQFF
TGCGCCAGCAGCTTGGCTTTTATGAATGAGCAGTTCTTC
>NA|NA|TRBV12-5|TRBJ2-1
CASGFSPREQFF
TGTGCTAGTGGTTTCTCCCCTCGGGAGCAGTTCTTC
>NA|NA|TRBV10-3|TRBJ2-5
CAISDPSTRRKRETQYF
TGTGCCATCAGTGACCCCTCGACACGACGTAAGCGGGAGACCCAGTACTTC
>NA|NA|TRBV19|TRBJ2-1
CASSISEVNEQFF
TGTGCCAGTAGTATAAGCGAGGTCAATGAGCAGTTCTTC
>NA|TRBD2|TRBV7-3|TRBJ2-1
CASSLRAGGDNEQFF
TGTGCCAGCAGCTTACGAGCGGGGGGAGACAATGAGCAGTTCTTC
>NA|TRBD1|TRBV14|TRBJ1-2
CASSQVRGRYGYTF
TGTGCCAGCAGCCAGGTCAGGGGGAGATATGGCTACACCTTC
>few|NA|TRBV19|TRBJ1-2
CAASGWGGYTF
TGTGCCGCCTCAGGGTGGGGTGGCTACACCTTC
>NA|NA|TRBV7-3|TRBJ2-3
CASSPGTFRNTQYF
TGTGCCAGCAGCCCCGGGACTTTCAGGAATACGCAGTATTTT
>NA|TRBD1|TRBV7-9|TRBJ1-6
CASSETGSLHF
TGTGCCAGCAGCGAGACAGGGTCCCTCCACTTT
>NA|NA|TRBV5-6|TRBJ2-1
CASSNPGHSSYNEQFF
TGTGCCAGCAGCAATCCGGGACATAGCTCCTACAATGAGCAGTTCTTC
>NA|NA|TRBV27|TRBJ1-5
CASGREDRQPQHF
TGTGCGAGCGGGAGAGAGGATCGTCAGCCCCAGCATTTT
>NA|NA|TRBV7-2|TRBJ2-1
CASSLDRVAHNEQFF
TGTGCCAGCAGCTTGGATCGGGTGGCCCACAATGAGCAGTTCTTC
>NA|NA|TRBV11-2|TRBJ1-3
CASSPRGYSGNTIYF
TGTGCCAGCAGCCCCCGGGGGTACTCTGGAAACACCATATATTTT
>NA|NA|TRBV7-2|TRBJ2-5
CASSDGLRGDETQYF
TGTGCCAGCAGCGACGGACTAAGAGGTGACGAGACCCAGTACTTC
>few|NA|TRBV11-2|TRBJ1-1
CASSLDGQYTEAFF
TGTGCCAGCAGCTTAGATGGGCAGTACACTGAAGCTTTCTTT
>NA|TRBD1|TRBV19|TRBJ2-7
CASSHTGGNSYEQYF
TGTGCCAGTAGTCATACAGGGGGCAACTCCTACGAGCAGTACTTC
>NA|NA|TRBV7-2|TRBJ2-3
CASSSMSTDTQYF
TGTGCCAGCAGCTCCATGAGCACAGATACGCAGTATTTT